This T cell receptor (beta chain) was captured by sequencing in a study of identical twins. Study conclusions and caveats: Its conclusions, products of cross-sectional statistical analysis, did not come from following the same donors.

TCRdb re-analysed the 5' RACE reads in MiXCR, keeping a single row per CDR3 protein. The top ten hold roughly 0.3% of the sample, which has about 1.7 million distinct CDR3 sequences, more than 30% seen once. V trimming: 6 bases; J trimming: 5 bases; junction bases outside the gene matches: 8. Germline V gene lookup returns CDR1 DFQATT and CDR2 SNEGSKA (reference sequence). The CDR3 loop spans 15 amino acids. The table lists this clonotype with a few counts. The antigen is unknown. This TCR derives from a newborn girl in good health. The chain links TRBV20-1 to TRBJ2-1, with 12 bases identical to TRBD2. The sequenced material came from cord blood. CDR3 coding DNA: TGCAGTGCCCCCTGGACTAGCGGGAATCACAATGAGCAGTTCTTC. It translates to CSAPWTSGNHNEQFF.